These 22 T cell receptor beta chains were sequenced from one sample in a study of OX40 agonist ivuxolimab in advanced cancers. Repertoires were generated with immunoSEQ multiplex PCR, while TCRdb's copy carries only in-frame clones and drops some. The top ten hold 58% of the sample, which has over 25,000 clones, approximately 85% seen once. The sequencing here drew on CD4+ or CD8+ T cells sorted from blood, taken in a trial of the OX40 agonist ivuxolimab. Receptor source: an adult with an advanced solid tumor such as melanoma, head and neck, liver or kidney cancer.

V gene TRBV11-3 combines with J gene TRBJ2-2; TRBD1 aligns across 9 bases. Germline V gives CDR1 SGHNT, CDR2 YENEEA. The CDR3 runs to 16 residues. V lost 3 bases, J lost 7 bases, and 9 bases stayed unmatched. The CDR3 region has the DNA TGTGCCAGCAGCTTCCCGGACAGGGGAGGGGACGGGGAGCTGTTTTTT. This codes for CASSFPDRGGDGELFF.

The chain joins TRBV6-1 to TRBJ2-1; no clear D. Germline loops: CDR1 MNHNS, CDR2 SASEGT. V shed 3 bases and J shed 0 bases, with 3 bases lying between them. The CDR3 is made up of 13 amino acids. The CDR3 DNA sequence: TGTGCCAGCAGTGACGGCTCCTACAATGAGCAGTTCTTC. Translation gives CASSDGSYNEQFF.

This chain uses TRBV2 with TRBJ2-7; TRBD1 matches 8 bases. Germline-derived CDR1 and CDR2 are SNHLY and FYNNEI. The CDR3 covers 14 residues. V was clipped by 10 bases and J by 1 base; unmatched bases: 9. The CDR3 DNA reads TGTGCCACCCTGGACAGGGTTCAATCCTACGAGCAGTACTTC. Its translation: CATLDRVQSYEQYF.

CDR3 bases: TGTGCCAGCAGCGCTGGCCGGGACAGGGGGGATACTGAAGCTTTCTTT. Amino acids: CASSAGRDRGDTEAFF. The chain is built from TRBV9 and TRBJ1-1; 11 nucleotides match TRBD1. Unmatched junction bases numbered 9, after V lost 3 bases and J lost 5 bases. Germline lookup yields CDR1 SGDLS and CDR2 YYNGEE. The CDR3 has 16 amino acids.

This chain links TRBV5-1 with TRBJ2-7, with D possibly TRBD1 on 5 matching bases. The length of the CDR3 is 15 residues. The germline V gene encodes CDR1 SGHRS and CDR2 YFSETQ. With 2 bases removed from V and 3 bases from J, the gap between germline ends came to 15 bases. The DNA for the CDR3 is TGCGCCAGCAGCTTAGCGCAGGGCGATTACTACGAGCAGTACTTC. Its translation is CASSLAQGDYYEQYF.

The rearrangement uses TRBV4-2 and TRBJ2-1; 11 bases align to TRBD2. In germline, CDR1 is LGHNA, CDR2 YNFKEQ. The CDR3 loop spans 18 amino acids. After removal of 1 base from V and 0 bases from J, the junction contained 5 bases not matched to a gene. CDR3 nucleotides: TGTGCCAGCAGCCAAGCGGGACTAGCGGAGCACTCCTACAATGAGCAGTTCTTC. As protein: CASSQAGLAEHSYNEQFF.

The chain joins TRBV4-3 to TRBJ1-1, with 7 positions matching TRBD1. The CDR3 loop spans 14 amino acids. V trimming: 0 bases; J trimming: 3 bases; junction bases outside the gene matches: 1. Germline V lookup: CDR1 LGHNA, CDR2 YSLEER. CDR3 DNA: TGCGCCAGCAGCCAAGATACAGGGGACACTGAAGCTTTCTTT. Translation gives CASSQDTGDTEAFF.

The CDR3 region is CASGDRGNTIYF. CDR3 nucleotide sequence: TGTGCCAGTGGGGACAGGGGAAACACCATATATTTT. The V call is TRBV6-9, the J call TRBJ1-3, with 8 bases aligning to TRBD1. V shed 9 bases and J 4 bases; nucleotides not matched to a gene: 2. The CDR3 sequence is 12 residues long. Germline CDR1 MNHGY, CDR2 SVAAGI.

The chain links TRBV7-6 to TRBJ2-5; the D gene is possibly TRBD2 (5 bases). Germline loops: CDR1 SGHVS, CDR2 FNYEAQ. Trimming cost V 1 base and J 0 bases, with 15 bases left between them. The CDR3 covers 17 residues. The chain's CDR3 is CASSLEFGGMYQETQYF. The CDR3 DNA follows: TGTGCCAGCAGCTTAGAATTTGGAGGAATGTACCAAGAGACCCAGTACTTC.

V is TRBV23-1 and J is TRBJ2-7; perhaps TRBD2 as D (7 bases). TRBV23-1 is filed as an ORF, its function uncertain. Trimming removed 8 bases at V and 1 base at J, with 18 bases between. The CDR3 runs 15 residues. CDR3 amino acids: CASWPRGAVSYEQYF. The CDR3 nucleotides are TGCGCCAGCTGGCCCCGGGGGGCAGTATCCTACGAGCAGTACTTC.

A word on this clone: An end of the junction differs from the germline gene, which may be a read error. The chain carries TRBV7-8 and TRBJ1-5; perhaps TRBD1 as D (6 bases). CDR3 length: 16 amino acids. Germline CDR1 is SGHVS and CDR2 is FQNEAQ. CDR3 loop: CASSIAGENSNQPQHF. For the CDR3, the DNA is TGTGCCAGCAGCATAGCAGGGGAAAATAGCAATCAGCCCCAGCATTTT.

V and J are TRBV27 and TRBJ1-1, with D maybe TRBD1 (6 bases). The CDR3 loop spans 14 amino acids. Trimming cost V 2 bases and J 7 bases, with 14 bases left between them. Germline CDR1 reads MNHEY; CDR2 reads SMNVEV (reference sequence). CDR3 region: CASSLNYGTLEAFF. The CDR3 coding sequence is TGTGCCAGCAGTTTAAATTACGGGACACTTGAAGCTTTCTTT.

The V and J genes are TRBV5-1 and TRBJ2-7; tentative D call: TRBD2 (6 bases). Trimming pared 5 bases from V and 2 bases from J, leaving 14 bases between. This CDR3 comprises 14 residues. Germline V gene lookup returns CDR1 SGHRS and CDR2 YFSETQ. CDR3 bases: TGCGCCAGCAGTCGCGGGGACGGCACCTACGAGCAGTACTTC. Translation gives CASSRGDGTYEQYF. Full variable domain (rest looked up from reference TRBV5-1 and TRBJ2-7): KAGVTQTPRYLIKTRGQQVTLSCSPISGHRSVSWYQQTPGQGLQFLFEYFSETQRNKGNFPGRFSGRQFSNSRSEMNVSTLELGDSALYLCASSRGDGTYEQYFGPGTRLTVT.

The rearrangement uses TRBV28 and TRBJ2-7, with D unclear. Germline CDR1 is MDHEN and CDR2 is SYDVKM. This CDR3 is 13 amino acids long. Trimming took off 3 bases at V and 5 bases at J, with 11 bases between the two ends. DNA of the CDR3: TGTGCCAGCAGTTTTGGCCAGTCCAACGAGCAGTACTTC. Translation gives CASSFGQSNEQYF.

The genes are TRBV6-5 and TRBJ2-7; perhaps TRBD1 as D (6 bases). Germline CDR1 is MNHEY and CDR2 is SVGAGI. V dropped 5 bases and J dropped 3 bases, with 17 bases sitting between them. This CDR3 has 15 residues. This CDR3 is CASSATRQVSYEQYF. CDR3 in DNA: TGTGCCAGCAGTGCCACGCGACAGGTTAGCTACGAGCAGTACTTC.

The CDR3 coding sequence is TGTGCCAGCAGCCCCGGGACTAGCGGGGAGAATGAGCAGTTCTTC. This codes for CASSPGTSGENEQFF. The chain is built from TRBV27 and TRBJ2-1; the match to TRBD2 covers 13 bases. CDR1 and CDR2 from the germline V gene are MNHEY and SMNVEV (reference sequence). The CDR3 is made up of 15 amino acids. The V gene end was trimmed by 6 bases and the J gene end by 7 bases; junction bases not matched to a gene: 6.

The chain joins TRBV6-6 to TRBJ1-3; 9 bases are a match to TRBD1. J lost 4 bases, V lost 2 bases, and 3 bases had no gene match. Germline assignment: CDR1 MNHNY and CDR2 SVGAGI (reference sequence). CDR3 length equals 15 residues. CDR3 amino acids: CASSYGTGWGNTIYF. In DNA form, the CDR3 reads TGTGCCAGCAGTTACGGGACAGGGTGGGGAAACACCATATATTTT.

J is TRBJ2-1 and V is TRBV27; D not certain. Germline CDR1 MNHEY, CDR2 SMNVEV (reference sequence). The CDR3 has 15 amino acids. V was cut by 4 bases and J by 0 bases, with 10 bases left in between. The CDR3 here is CASSSADLSYNEQFF. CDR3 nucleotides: TGTGCCAGCAGTTCCGCGGACCTCTCCTACAATGAGCAGTTCTTC.

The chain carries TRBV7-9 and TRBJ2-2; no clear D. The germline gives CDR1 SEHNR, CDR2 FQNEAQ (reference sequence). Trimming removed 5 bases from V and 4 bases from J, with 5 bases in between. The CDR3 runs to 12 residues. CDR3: CASSRATGELFF. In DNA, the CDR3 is TGTGCCAGCAGCCGAGCCACCGGGGAGCTGTTTTTT.

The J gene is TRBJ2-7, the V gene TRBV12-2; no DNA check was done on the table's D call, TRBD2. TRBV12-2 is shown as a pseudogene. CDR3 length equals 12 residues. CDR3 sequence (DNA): TGTGCAAGTCGCTTACGGAGGAACGAGCAGTACTTC. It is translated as CASRLRRNEQYF.

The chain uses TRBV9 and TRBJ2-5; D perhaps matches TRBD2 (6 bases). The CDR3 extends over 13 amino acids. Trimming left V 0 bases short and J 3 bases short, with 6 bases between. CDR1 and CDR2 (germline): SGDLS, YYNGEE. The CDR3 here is CASSVGGEETQYF. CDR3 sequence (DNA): TGTGCCAGCAGCGTAGGGGGGGAAGAGACCCAGTACTTC. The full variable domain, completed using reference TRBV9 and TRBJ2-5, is DSGVTQTPKHLITATGQRVTLRCSPRSGDLSVYWYQQSLDQGLQFLIQYYNGEERAKGNILERFSAQQFPDLHSELNLSSLELGDSALYFCASSVGGEETQYFGPGTRLLVL.

In DNA form, the CDR3 reads TGCGCCAGCAGCTTGGTGCAGGGCTCCCAGCATTTT. As protein: CASSLVQGSQHF. The chain has TRBV5-1 and TRBJ1-5; a possible D gene is TRBD1 (5 bases). Between the trimmed V and J ends, which lost 0 bases and 11 bases, there was a span of 9 bases. Germline values: CDR1 SGHRS, CDR2 YFSETQ. The CDR3 has 12 amino acids.